This record concerns one T cell receptor beta chain sequence. Its antigen remains unidentified. The record originates from a study of post-analysis software for immune sequencing data. Study findings and constraints: Elevated frequency relative to controls characterized roughly five TRBV segments in patients, TRBV5-6, TRBV5-1 and TRBV20-1 among them.

The V and J ends lost 4 bases and 2 bases respectively, with 14 bases between them. This CDR3 contains 14 residues. Per germline, CDR1 SQVTM and CDR2 ANQGSEA. Every TCR beta cDNA library bore unique molecular identifiers. In TCRdb, the PCR reads were re-called with MiXCR into one record per CDR3 protein. This sample yields about 820,000 distinct CDR3 sequences, of which approximately 57% are seen a single time; about 4.8% belongs to the top ten. The J gene is TRBJ2-5, the V gene TRBV29-1; D gene uncertain. Sample: blood. The clonotype was recovered from a girl aged 5-17 years with multiple sclerosis. CDR3 nucleotides: TGCAGCGTTGCCCCCCTCCTCCGGCAAGAGACCCAGTACTTC. Its protein product is CSVAPLLRQETQYF. Based on the CDR3 plus reference TRBV29-1 and TRBJ2-5, the full variable domain is SAVISQKPSRDICQRGTSLTIQCQVDSQVTMMFWYRQQPGQSLTLIATANQGSEATYESGFVIDKFPISRPNLTFSTLTVSNMSPEDSSIYLCSVAPLLRQETQYFGPGTRLLVL.